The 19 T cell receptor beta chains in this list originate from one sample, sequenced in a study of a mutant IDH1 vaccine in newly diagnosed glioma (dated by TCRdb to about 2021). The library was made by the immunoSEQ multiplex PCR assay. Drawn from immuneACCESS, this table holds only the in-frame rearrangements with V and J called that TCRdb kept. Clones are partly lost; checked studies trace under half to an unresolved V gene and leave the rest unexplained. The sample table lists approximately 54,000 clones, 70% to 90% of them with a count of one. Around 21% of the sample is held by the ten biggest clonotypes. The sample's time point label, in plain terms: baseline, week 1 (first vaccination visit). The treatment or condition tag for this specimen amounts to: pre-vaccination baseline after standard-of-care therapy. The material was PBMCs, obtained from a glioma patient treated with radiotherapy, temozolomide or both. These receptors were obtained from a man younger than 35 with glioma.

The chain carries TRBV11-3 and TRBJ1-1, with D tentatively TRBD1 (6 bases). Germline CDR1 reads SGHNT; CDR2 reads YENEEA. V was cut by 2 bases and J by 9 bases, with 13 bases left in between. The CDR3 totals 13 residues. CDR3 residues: CASSLRGGLKAFF. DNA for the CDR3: TGTGCCAGCAGCTTAAGGGGGGGGCTGAAAGCTTTCTTT.

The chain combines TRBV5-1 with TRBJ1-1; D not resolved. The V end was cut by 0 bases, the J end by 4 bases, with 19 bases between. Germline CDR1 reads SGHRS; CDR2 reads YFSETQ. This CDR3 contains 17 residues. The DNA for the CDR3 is TGCGCCAGCAGCTTGGGGTGGTCGGGGTCCCGGACCACTGAAGCTTTCTTT. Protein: CASSLGWSGSRTTEAFF.

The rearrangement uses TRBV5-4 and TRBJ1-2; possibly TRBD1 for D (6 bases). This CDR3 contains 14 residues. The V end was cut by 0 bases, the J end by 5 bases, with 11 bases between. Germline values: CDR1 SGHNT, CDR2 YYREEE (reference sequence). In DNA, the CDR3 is TGTGCCAGCAGCTTGGGACAGGAGGAGTATGGCTACACCTTC. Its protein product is CASSLGQEEYGYTF.

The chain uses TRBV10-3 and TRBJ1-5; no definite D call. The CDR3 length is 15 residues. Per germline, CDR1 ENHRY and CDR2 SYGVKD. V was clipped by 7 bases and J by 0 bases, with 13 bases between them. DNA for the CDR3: TGTGCCATCAAGGAGGGAGTTCGTAGCAATCAGCCCCAGCATTTT. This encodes CAIKEGVRSNQPQHF.

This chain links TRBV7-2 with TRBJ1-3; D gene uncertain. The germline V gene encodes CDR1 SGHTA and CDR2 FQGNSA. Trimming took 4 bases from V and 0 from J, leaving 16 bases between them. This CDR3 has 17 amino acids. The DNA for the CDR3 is TGTGCCAGCAGCTATTACAGTTCCTCCAGCTCTGGAAACACCATATATTTT. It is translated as CASSYYSSSSSGNTIYF.

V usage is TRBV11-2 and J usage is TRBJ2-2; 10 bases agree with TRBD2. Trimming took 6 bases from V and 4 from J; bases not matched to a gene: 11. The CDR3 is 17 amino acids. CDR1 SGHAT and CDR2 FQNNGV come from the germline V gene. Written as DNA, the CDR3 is TGTGCCAGCAGTTTCCTGGGAGCGGGAGGGTCCACCGGGGAGCTGTTTTTT. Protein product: CASSFLGAGGSTGELFF.

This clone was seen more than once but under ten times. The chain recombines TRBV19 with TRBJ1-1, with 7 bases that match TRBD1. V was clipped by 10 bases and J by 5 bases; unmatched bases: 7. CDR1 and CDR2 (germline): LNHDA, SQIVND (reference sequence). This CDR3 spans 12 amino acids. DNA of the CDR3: TGTGCCACCGCCGGGACAGCAACTGAAGCTTTCTTT. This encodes CATAGTATEAFF. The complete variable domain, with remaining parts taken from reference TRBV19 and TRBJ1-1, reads DGGITQSPKYLFRKEGQNVTLSCEQNLNHDAMYWYRQDPGQGLRLIYYSQIVNDFQKGDIAEGYSVSREKKESFPLTVTSAQKNPTAFYLCATAGTATEAFFGQGTRLTVV.

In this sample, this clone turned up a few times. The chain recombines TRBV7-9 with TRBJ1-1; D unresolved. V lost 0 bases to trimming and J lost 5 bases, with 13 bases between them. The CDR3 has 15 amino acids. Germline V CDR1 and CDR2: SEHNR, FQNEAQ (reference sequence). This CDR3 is CASSLAYGVVTEAFF. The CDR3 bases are TGTGCCAGCAGCTTAGCGTACGGGGTAGTGACTGAAGCTTTCTTT. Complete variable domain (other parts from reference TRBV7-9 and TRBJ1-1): DTGVSQNPRHKITKRGQNVTFRCDPISEHNRLYWYRQTLGQGPEFLTYFQNEAQLEKSRLLSDRFSAERPKGSFSTLEIQRTEQGDSAMYLCASSLAYGVVTEAFFGQGTRLTVV.

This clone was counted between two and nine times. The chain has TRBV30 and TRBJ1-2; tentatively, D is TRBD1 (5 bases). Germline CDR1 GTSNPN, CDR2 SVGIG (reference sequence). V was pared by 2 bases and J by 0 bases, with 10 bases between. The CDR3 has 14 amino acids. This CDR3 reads CAWSNKGTNYGYTF. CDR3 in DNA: TGTGCCTGGAGTAACAAGGGGACTAACTATGGCTACACCTTC.

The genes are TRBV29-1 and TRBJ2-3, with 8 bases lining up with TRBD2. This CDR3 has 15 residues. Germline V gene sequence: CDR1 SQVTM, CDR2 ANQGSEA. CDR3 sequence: CSYMDRTSRMDTQYF. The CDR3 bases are TGCTCATACATGGACCGGACTAGCAGGATGGATACGCAGTATTTT.

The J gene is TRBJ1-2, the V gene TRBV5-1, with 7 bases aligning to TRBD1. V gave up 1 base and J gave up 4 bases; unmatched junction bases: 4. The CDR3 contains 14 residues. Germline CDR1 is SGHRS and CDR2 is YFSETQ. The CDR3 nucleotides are TGCGCCAGCAGCTTGAAGGGGGCAGGCTATGGCTACACCTTC. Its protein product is CASSLKGAGYGYTF.

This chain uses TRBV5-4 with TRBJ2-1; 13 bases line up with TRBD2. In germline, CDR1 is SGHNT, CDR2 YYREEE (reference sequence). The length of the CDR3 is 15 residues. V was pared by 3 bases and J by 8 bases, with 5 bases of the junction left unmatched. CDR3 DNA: TGTGCCAGCAGCTACGGACTAGCGGGGGTAGATGAGCAGTTCTTC. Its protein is CASSYGLAGVDEQFF.

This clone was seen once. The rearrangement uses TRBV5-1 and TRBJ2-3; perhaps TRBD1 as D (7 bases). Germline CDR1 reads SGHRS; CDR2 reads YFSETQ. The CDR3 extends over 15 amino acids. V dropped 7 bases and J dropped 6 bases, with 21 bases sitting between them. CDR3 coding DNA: TGCGCCAGCCGGAGGCAGGGGGGTCCGGGGGATACGCAGTATTTT. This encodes CASRRQGGPGDTQYF.

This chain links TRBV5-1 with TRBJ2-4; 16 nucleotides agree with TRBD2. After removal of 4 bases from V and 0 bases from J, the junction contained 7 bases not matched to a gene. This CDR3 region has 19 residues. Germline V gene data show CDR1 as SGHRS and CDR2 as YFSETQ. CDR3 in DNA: TGCGCCAGCAGCCCGGGACTAGCGGGGGGGGCTCTAGCCAAAAACATTCAGTACTTC. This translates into CASSPGLAGGALAKNIQYF.

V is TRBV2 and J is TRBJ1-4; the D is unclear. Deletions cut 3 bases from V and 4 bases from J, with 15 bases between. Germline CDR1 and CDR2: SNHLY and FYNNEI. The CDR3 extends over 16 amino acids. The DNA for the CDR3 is TGTGCCAGCAGTGATCCCCACGGAGGGATTAATGAAAAACTGTTTTTT. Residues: CASSDPHGGINEKLFF.

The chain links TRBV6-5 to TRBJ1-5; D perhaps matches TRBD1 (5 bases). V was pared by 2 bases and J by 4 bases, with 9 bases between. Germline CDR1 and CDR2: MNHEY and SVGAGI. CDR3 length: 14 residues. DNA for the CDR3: TGTGCCAGCAGTTACGGGGGTATTAATCAGCCCCAGCATTTT. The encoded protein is CASSYGGINQPQHF.

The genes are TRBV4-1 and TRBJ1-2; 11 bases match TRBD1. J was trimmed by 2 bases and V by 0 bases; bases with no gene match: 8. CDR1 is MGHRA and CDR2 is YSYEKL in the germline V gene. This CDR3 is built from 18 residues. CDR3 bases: TGCGCCAGCAGCCAAGACCCCCGGACAGGGGGCTCGAACTATGGCTACACCTTC. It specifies CASSQDPRTGGSNYGYTF.

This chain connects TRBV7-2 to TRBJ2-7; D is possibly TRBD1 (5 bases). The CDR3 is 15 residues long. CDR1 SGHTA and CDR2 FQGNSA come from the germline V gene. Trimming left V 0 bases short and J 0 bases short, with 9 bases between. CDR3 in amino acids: CASSLAGLSSYEQYF. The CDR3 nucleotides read TGTGCCAGCAGCTTAGCGGGGCTAAGCTCCTACGAGCAGTACTTC.

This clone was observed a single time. The CDR3 bases are TGTGCCAGCCGCAGGGACAAGGGTCCCCTCTACTACACCGGGGAGCTGTTTTTT. Encoded protein: CASRRDKGPLYYTGELFF. The J gene is TRBJ2-2, the V gene TRBV2, with a possible D match to TRBD1 (6 bases). This CDR3 is built from 18 residues. The V end lost 8 bases, the J end lost 3 bases, and 25 bases lay between the germline ends. The germline V gene has CDR1 SNHLY and CDR2 FYNNEI.